The 26 T cell receptor beta chains in this list originate from one sample, sequenced in a study of T cells in Graves' hyperthyroidism and ophthalmopathy (dated by TCRdb to between 2018 and 2021). Receptors were amplified or captured by multiplex PCR. For sequencing, an Illumina HiSeq 2000 was employed. The TCR beta CDR3 regions were amplified from the RNA transcripts. A first-round RT-PCR of the TCR CDR3 used the HTBI primer set with the Qiagen OneStep RT-PCR kit. TCRdb applied fastp at Q25 and MiXCR to the public reads, then kept only in-frame beta chains. Records with the same CDR3 protein are collapsed into one entry carrying the most frequent genes and DNA. The sample data list about 34,000 distinct CDR3 sequences, and about 53% of these were observed just once. Around a quarter of the sample is held by the ten biggest clonotypes. Sequencing was carried out using blood. Source of these receptors: a woman in her forties with Graves' ophthalmopathy.

The V and J genes are TRBV7-4 and TRBJ2-1; TRBD2 matches 16 bases. The V segment lost 6 bases and the J segment 8 bases; nucleotides outside the gene matches: 10. This CDR3 has 17 amino acids. Germline assignment: CDR1 SGHVT and CDR2 SQSDAQ. The CDR3 nucleotides are TGTGCCAGCAGTTCCTCCGGGACTAGCGGGGGGGCATATGAGCAGTTCTTC. This encodes CASSSSGTSGGAYEQFF.

The V call is TRBV5-4, the J call TRBJ1-4; D remains unclear. Looked up from germline, CDR1 is SGHNT and CDR2 is YYREEE (reference sequence). V was cut by 7 bases and J by 6 bases, with 16 bases left in between. This CDR3 is built from 14 residues. The chain's CDR3 is CASSPRLADEKLFF. CDR3 coding DNA: TGTGCCAGCTCTCCCCGACTCGCGGATGAAAAACTGTTTTTT. Full variable domain (outside the CDR3, taken from reference TRBV5-4 and TRBJ1-4): ETGVTQSPTHLIKTRGQQVTLRCSSQSGHNTVSWYQQALGQGPQFIFQYYREEENGRGNFPPRFSGLQFPNYSSELNVNALELDDSALYLCASSPRLADEKLFFGSGTQLSVL.

The chain joins TRBV7-6 to TRBJ1-2; 7 positions match TRBD1. CDR1 and CDR2 (germline): SGHVS, FNYEAQ. V lost 0 bases to trimming and J lost 2 bases; unmatched junction nucleotides: 21. The CDR3 is 21 amino acids. The CDR3 region is CASSLAGQAPDTQGLNYGYTF. DNA for the CDR3: TGTGCCAGCAGCTTAGCCGGACAGGCCCCGGATACGCAGGGTCTAAACTATGGCTACACCTTC.

The rearrangement links TRBV10-3 to TRBJ2-2; TRBD2 agrees at 10 bases. Germline V gene lookup returns CDR1 ENHRY and CDR2 SYGVKD. Trimming took 6 bases from V and 3 from J; bases not matched to a gene: 7. This CDR3 has 16 residues. CDR3 protein: CAISGTGTSDTGELFF. The CDR3 nucleotides read TGTGCCATCAGCGGAACAGGGACTAGCGACACCGGGGAGCTGTTTTTT.

This clonotype turned up a few times. CDR3 DNA: TGTGCCAGCACCTCCGGGACAGGGGGCGGGGGCGAGCAGTACTTC. It encodes CASTSGTGGGGEQYF. The V gene is TRBV6-2 or TRBV6-3, the J gene TRBJ2-7; TRBD1 agrees at 12 bases. Looked up from germline, CDR1 is MNHEY and CDR2 is SVGEGT. CDR3 length: 15 amino acids. With V trimmed by 7 bases and J by 6 bases, 10 bases remained unmatched.

There are many counts of this clonotype. Just one base apart from a much larger clone, this may be a read error. The rearrangement links TRBV5-6 to TRBJ2-7; D perhaps matches TRBD2 (5 bases). V was shortened by 4 bases and J by 2 bases, with 10 bases between the two germline ends. CDR3 length: 13 amino acids. Germline V gives CDR1 SGHDT, CDR2 YYEEEE. The chain's CDR3 is CASSPGIAYEQYF. CDR3 coding DNA: TGTGCCAGCAGCCCGGGGATTGCCTACGAGCAGTACTTC.

The chain joins TRBV3-1 to TRBJ2-2, with D perhaps matching TRBD2 (7 bases). CDR3 size: 15 residues. Germline V CDR1 and CDR2: LGHDT, YNNKEL (reference sequence). V was shortened by 4 bases and J by 6 bases, with 15 bases between the two germline ends. The CDR3 loop is CASSPLGGAAGELFF. The CDR3 coding sequence is TGTGCCAGCAGCCCTCTAGGGGGGGCCGCCGGGGAGCTGTTTTTT.

This clonotype showed up just a few times. The conserved final phenylalanine or tryptophan is absent from the CDR3, which likely points to a read error. The limits of the CDR3 on the DNA are not certain, so only TCRdb's listed CDR3 is given. The chain combines TRBV9 with TRBJ1-1. Germline lookup yields CDR1 SGDLS and CDR2 YYNGEE. The CDR3 totals 8 residues, both ends included. This chain's CDR3 is CASSVTSG.

V usage is TRBV2 and J usage is TRBJ2-6; D gene uncertain. Germline values: CDR1 SNHLY, CDR2 FYNNEI. This CDR3 region has 16 residues. Trimming pared 4 bases from V and 0 bases from J, leaving 10 bases between. The CDR3 spells CASSAGLCSGANVLTF. Written as DNA, the CDR3 is TGTGCCAGCAGTGCCGGGCTGTGCTCTGGGGCCAACGTCCTGACTTTC.

Many counts were recorded for this clonotype. The rearrangement joins TRBV20-1 to TRBJ2-7, with D possibly TRBD1 on 6 matching bases. Germline loops: CDR1 DFQATT, CDR2 SNEGSKA (reference sequence). The CDR3 extends over 15 amino acids. The V end lost 0 bases, the J end lost 3 bases, and 15 bases lay between the germline ends. Here the CDR3 DNA reads TGCAGTGCTAGAGACACCGGGACATTCGGCTACGAGCAGTACTTC. Its protein is CSARDTGTFGYEQYF.

Comment on this clonotype: Germline and junction disagree at one end, which may indicate a read error. The J gene is TRBJ1-4, the V gene TRBV4-3; 8 nucleotides agree with TRBD1. Germline values: CDR1 LGHNA, CDR2 YSLEER. CDR3 length equals 14 residues. CDR3 in DNA: TGCGCCAGCAGCCAAGACCCAGGGGGCAAAAGACTGCTTTTT. Protein product: CASSQDPGGKRLLF.

This chain links TRBV6-2 or TRBV6-3 with TRBJ2-7; TRBD1 agrees at 9 bases. V lost 6 bases and J lost 3; bases outside the gene matches: 9. CDR1 is MNHEY, CDR2 SVGEGT, per germline. The CDR3 covers 15 residues. The CDR3 nucleotides are TGTGCCAGCAGCGCATCCGGGACAGGGTTCTACGAGCAGTACTTC. This translates into CASSASGTGFYEQYF.

This clonotype was seen at least ten times. The J gene is TRBJ2-7, the V gene TRBV6-1; the match to TRBD1 covers 8 bases. The CDR3 is 16 residues long. V trimming: 6 bases; J trimming: 1 base; junction bases outside the gene matches: 11. Germline lookup yields CDR1 MNHNS and CDR2 SASEGT. CDR3 bases: TGTGCCAGCAGCGATGAGGACAGGGTGCTATCCTACGAGCAGTACTTC. Amino acids: CASSDEDRVLSYEQYF.

In its sample, this clonotype was seen many times. The chain couples TRBV28 to TRBJ1-3; D may be TRBD1 (5 bases). This CDR3 has 12 residues. V was trimmed by 6 bases and J by 4 bases, leaving 7 bases between them. The germline V gene encodes CDR1 MDHEN and CDR2 SYDVKM. Written as DNA, the CDR3 is TGTGCCAGCAGCGACAGAGGAAACACCATATATTTT. It encodes CASSDRGNTIYF.

The rearrangement uses TRBV7-9 and TRBJ2-3; 10 bases align to TRBD2. Germline V gives CDR1 SEHNR, CDR2 FQNEAQ (reference sequence). Germline trimming cut 3 bases from V and 0 bases from J; bases unmatched to any gene: 9. CDR3 length equals 18 residues. The CDR3 loop reads CASSFRKSGGASTDTQYF. CDR3 sequence (DNA): TGTGCCAGCAGCTTCCGGAAGAGCGGGGGGGCCAGCACAGATACGCAGTATTTT.

This clonotype was observed many times. The chain carries TRBV7-9 and TRBJ1-2; D may be TRBD1 (6 bases). Trimming stripped 2 bases from V and 5 bases from J, with 12 bases between. Germline V CDR1 and CDR2: SEHNR, FQNEAQ (reference sequence). This CDR3 has 14 amino acids. In DNA form, the CDR3 reads TGTGCCAGCAGCTTAAGGGGGGGCCGATATGGCTACACCTTC. Protein sequence: CASSLRGGRYGYTF.

This clonotype occurred many times. The rearrangement joins TRBV7-2 to TRBJ2-3; 9 bases fit TRBD1. V lost 1 base and J lost 1; bases outside the gene matches: 3. CDR3 size: 16 residues. CDR1 is SGHTA and CDR2 is FQGNSA in the germline V gene. The CDR3 DNA reads as TGTGCCAGCAGCTTAGTTACAGGGGGCCGCACAGATACGCAGTATTTT. Translation gives CASSLVTGGRTDTQYF.

The J gene is TRBJ2-7, the V gene TRBV5-1; D possibly uses TRBD1 or TRBD2 (6 bases each). The germline gives CDR1 SGHRS, CDR2 YFSETQ. The CDR3 spans 15 residues. V gave up 2 bases and J gave up 7 bases, with 19 bases separating them. The CDR3 is CASSFGGQLGKEQYF. CDR3 sequence (DNA): TGCGCCAGCAGCTTTGGGGGGCAGCTAGGCAAGGAGCAGTACTTC.

Many counts were recorded for this clonotype. V is TRBV28 and J is TRBJ2-5, with 9 bases lining up with TRBD2. Germline V gives CDR1 MDHEN, CDR2 SYDVKM. The trim removed 6 bases at V and 4 bases at J, leaving 12 bases unmatched. The CDR3 is 16 residues long. The CDR3 sequence: CASSSTAGGSVETQYF. CDR3 sequence (DNA): TGTGCCAGCAGCTCAACAGCGGGAGGCTCCGTAGAGACCCAGTACTTC.

About this clonotype itself: This likely comes from a read error, as the CDR3 has no conserved phenylalanine or tryptophan at its end. This sequence joins TRBV10-3 and TRBJ2-7; TRBD2 is a possible D gene (7 bases). The CDR3 runs to 15 residues. Germline V gene lookup returns CDR1 ENHRY and CDR2 SYGVKD. The ends were cut back, 2 bases at V and 2 bases at J, with 13 bases in the middle. The CDR3 bases are TGTGCCATCAGTGAGAATTTCGGGGGGCCCTACGAGCAGTACCTC. Translating gives CAISENFGGPYEQYL.

The J gene is TRBJ2-7, the V gene TRBV12-3 or TRBV12-4, with TRBD1 identical over 7 bases. The CDR3 is 15 residues long. With V trimmed by 5 bases and J by 3 bases, 10 bases remained unmatched. In DNA form, the CDR3 reads TGTGCCAGCAGTGAAGGCCAGGCAGGGGGCTACGAGCAGTACTTC. It codes for CASSEGQAGGYEQYF.

This clonotype was counted at least ten times. The chain links TRBV2 to TRBJ2-1, with 10 positions matching TRBD2. The junction had 2 bases not matched to a gene; V was cut back by 3 bases and J by 0 bases. The CDR3 is 16 amino acids. Per the germline V gene, CDR1 is SNHLY and CDR2 is FYNNEI. The CDR3: CASSDVAGGSYNEQFF. The CDR3 nucleotides read TGTGCCAGCAGTGATGTAGCGGGGGGCTCCTACAATGAGCAGTTCTTC.

The chain couples TRBV5-6 to TRBJ2-5; no reliable D call. V was shortened by 3 bases and J by 4 bases, with 13 bases between the two germline ends. There are 14 residues in the CDR3. The germline CDR1 and CDR2 sequences are SGHDT and YYEEEE. CDR3 region: CASSSTTYRETQYF. CDR3 sequence (DNA): TGTGCCAGCAGCTCTACAACGTACCGAGAGACCCAGTACTTC.

This clonotype was observed once. The chain recombines TRBV13 with TRBJ1-6; weak D call: TRBD1 (6 bases). V gave up 1 base and J gave up 4 bases, with 11 bases separating them. Germline V gene data show CDR1 as PRHDT and CDR2 as FYEKMQ (reference sequence). This CDR3 spans 16 amino acids. The chain's CDR3 is CASSLEGVGYNSPLHF. The CDR3, as DNA: TGTGCCAGCAGCTTAGAGGGGGTGGGGTATAATTCACCCCTCCACTTT.

This clonotype has more than one count but fewer than ten. The rearrangement links TRBV14 to TRBJ2-7; tentative D call: TRBD2 (6 bases). Germline CDR1 and CDR2: SGHDN and FVKESK. The CDR3 is 15 residues long. The ends were cut back, 1 base at V and 6 bases at J, with 16 bases in the middle. The CDR3 loop reads CASSQAPGGMGEQYF. CDR3 in DNA: TGTGCCAGCAGCCAAGCCCCAGGAGGGATGGGCGAGCAGTACTTC.

This CDR3 reads CASSLGQIYEQYF. Written as DNA, the CDR3 is TGTGCCAGCAGTCTGGGTCAGATCTACGAGCAGTACTTC. The chain has TRBV2 and TRBJ2-7; D is undetermined. Trimming removed 5 bases at V and 3 bases at J, with 11 bases between. Germline V lookup: CDR1 SNHLY, CDR2 FYNNEI. The CDR3 is 13 residues long. The entire variable domain, with the rest obtained from reference TRBV2 and TRBJ2-7, is as follows: EPEVTQTPSHQVTQMGQEVILRCVPISNHLYFYWYRQILGQKVEFLVSFYNNEISEKSEIFDDQFSVERPDGSNFTLKIRSTKLEDSAMYFCASSLGQIYEQYFGPGTRLTVT.